The 4 T cell receptor beta chains below all came from one sample that was sequenced in a study of CD8 T cells in ankylosing spondylitis. MiXCR, applied by TCRdb to the 5' RACE reads, yields one record per CDR3 protein. The sample includes around 340,000 distinct CDR3 sequences, 20% of them seen just once. Material: blood, either unsorted or a sorted T cell fraction (not recorded which). These receptors all come from a male donor with ankylosing spondylitis or in good health (not recorded which).

V gene TRBV7-9 combines with J gene TRBJ2-5; D gene ambiguous. Germline V gene sequence: CDR1 SEHNR, CDR2 FQNEAQ (reference sequence). The CDR3 is 13 amino acids. Trimming removed 5 bases at V and 4 bases at J, with 11 bases between. Written as DNA, the CDR3 is TGTGCCAGCAGCCCCCGATTAGCAGAGACCCAGTACTTC. This codes for CASSPRLAETQYF.

Only a few counts were recorded for this clonotype. The chain uses TRBV24-1 and TRBJ2-3; D is possibly TRBD1 or TRBD2 (6 bases each). The CDR3 is 18 amino acids. Germline CDR1 is KGHDR and CDR2 is SFDVKD. Trimming took off 4 bases at V and 1 base at J, with 20 bases between the two ends. CDR3 coding DNA: TGTGCCACCAGTGACTCACTCGAGGGGGGCTTCCGCACAGATACGCAGTATTTT. Its protein is CATSDSLEGGFRTDTQYF.

The chain employs TRBV5-5 and TRBJ2-7, with 10 bases aligning to TRBD2. The CDR3 length is 14 residues. Germline values: CDR1 SGHKS, CDR2 YYEKEE (reference sequence). J gave up 4 bases and V 2 bases, and 3 bases lay outside the gene matches. CDR3 protein: CASSFLAGVYEQYF. The CDR3, as DNA: TGTGCCAGCAGCTTCCTAGCGGGAGTGTACGAGCAGTACTTC.

The chain joins TRBV21-1 to TRBJ2-7; whether TRBD1, the table's D call, matches the DNA was not checked. TRBV21-1 is shown as a pseudogene. CDR3 size: 13 residues. CDR3 amino acids: CASSGTRTYEQYF. CDR3 in DNA: TGTGCCAGCAGCGGGACAAGAACCTACGAGCAGTACTTC.